This T cell receptor (beta chain) comes out of a study of T cell responses to AZD1222 COVID-19 vaccine. Clones were sequenced by immunoSEQ multiplex PCR, and TCRdb holds only the in-frame ones, with some missing. The repertoire has roughly 67,000 clones, around four fifths of them found once; the top ten carry about 12%. Germline V gene data show CDR1 as SQVTM and CDR2 as ANQGSEA. The CDR3 totals 12 residues. V was clipped by 7 bases and J by 0 bases; unmatched bases: 3. The clonotype was recovered from an adult in good health. Sequenced here: peripheral blood, sampled on day 0 of AZD1222 vaccination. V and J are TRBV29-1 and TRBJ2-7, with 7 bases that match TRBD1. CDR3 residues: CSAGTASYEQYF. CDR3 sequence (DNA): TGCAGCGCAGGGACAGCCTCCTACGAGCAGTACTTC.